The present TCR beta chain was sequenced within a study of blood T cells in healthy people across ages. It was with a sample-barcoded 5' primer and a J-beta primer mix that a second PCR of roughly 7 to 12 cycles was run. Via MiXCR, TCRdb re-called the 5' RACE reads, giving one row per CDR3 protein. The sample has 1,300,000 or so distinct CDR3 sequences, around 55% seen once; the top ten hold under 8.5%. With each sample, at least 6 micrograms of total RNA were extracted. Germline CDR1 is SGHTA and CDR2 is FQGNSA. The CDR3 covers 15 residues. A remark on this clonotype: No antigen is known for it.

Study-wide results and caveats: Estimated diversity that came from one million T cells was considered an underestimate. A roughly linear age-dependent decrease characterized TCR beta diversity per million T cells. Across samples, TCR beta diversity tracked strongly with naive T cell percentage.

This receptor was identified in a man in his late teens or twenties in good health. The sequencing input was blood. This chain links TRBV7-2 with TRBJ2-5; 7 positions agree with TRBD1. The end of the DNA aligns better with TRBJ2-7, so the J call may be wrong. CDR3 sequence: CASSPSGQDLYEQYF. The CDR3 DNA reads as TGTGCCAGCAGCCCGTCTGGACAGGATTTATACGAGCAGTACTTC.